This passage covers 32 T cell receptor beta chains from one sample sequenced in a study of OX40 agonist ivuxolimab in advanced cancers. Method: immunoSEQ multiplex PCR; TCRdb's copy keeps in-frame clones and lacks some. Here the sample spans about 31,000 clones, 85% to 95% being singletons. Material: CD4+ or CD8+ T cells sorted from blood, obtained in a trial of the OX40 agonist ivuxolimab. The receptors derive from an adult with an advanced solid tumor such as melanoma, head and neck, liver or kidney cancer.

Only one count was recorded for this clone. The CDR3 DNA reads TGTGCCAGCAGCCCAGGAGGGGGGTATGGGGATACGCAGTATTTT. The encoded protein is CASSPGGGYGDTQYF. V usage is TRBV9 and J usage is TRBJ2-3; D is possibly TRBD1 or TRBD2 (6 bases each). This CDR3 has 15 residues. CDR1 and CDR2 (germline): SGDLS, YYNGEE. V lost 4 bases and J lost 6, with 18 bases in between.

The V gene is TRBV7-9, the J gene TRBJ1-5; a possible D gene is TRBD1 (6 bases). This CDR3 contains 15 residues. The germline V and J ends were trimmed by 5 bases and 6 bases, with 17 bases remaining between them. Germline V gene lookup returns CDR1 SEHNR and CDR2 FQNEAQ (reference sequence). This CDR3 reads CASSTGPGVGQPQHF. As DNA, the CDR3 is TGTGCCAGCAGCACCGGACCAGGGGTCGGTCAGCCCCAGCATTTT. The full variable domain, its missing parts supplied by reference TRBV7-9 and TRBJ1-5, is DTGVSQNPRHKITKRGQNVTFRCDPISEHNRLYWYRQTLGQGPEFLTYFQNEAQLEKSRLLSDRFSAERPKGSFSTLEIQRTEQGDSAMYLCASSTGPGVGQPQHFGDGTRLSIL.

The chain links TRBV11-2 to TRBJ2-2; tentative D call: TRBD2 (6 bases). The CDR3 is 18 residues long. The germline CDR1 and CDR2 sequences are SGHAT and FQNNGV. Between the trimmed V and J ends, which lost 8 bases and 5 bases, there was a span of 27 bases. The CDR3 reads CASALGARGGDWTGELFF. The CDR3 DNA follows: TGTGCCAGCGCGCTAGGGGCCCGTGGCGGGGACTGGACCGGGGAGCTGTTTTTT.

This chain joins TRBV11-2 and TRBJ2-7, with D uncertain. Trimming cost V 0 bases and J 0 bases, with 18 bases left between them. This CDR3 has 18 residues. Germline V gene lookup returns CDR1 SGHAT and CDR2 FQNNGV. The chain's CDR3 is CASSLDEASEIHSYEQYF. In DNA, the CDR3 is TGTGCCAGCAGCTTAGATGAGGCCAGCGAAATACACTCCTACGAGCAGTACTTC.

The sample holds a few counts of this clone. The chain recombines TRBV10-2 with TRBJ1-2, with D uncertain. Germline CDR1 is WSHSY and CDR2 is SAAADI. Trimming shortened V by 3 bases and J by 4 bases, and 3 bases separated the two germline ends. The CDR3 runs 11 residues. The CDR3 spells CASSEAYGYTF. The CDR3 coding sequence is TGCGCCAGCAGTGAAGCCTATGGCTACACCTTC.

CDR3 DNA: TGTGCCAGCAGTTTATATGGAGAGACCCAGTACTTC. It is translated as CASSLYGETQYF. The chain uses TRBV27 and TRBJ2-5; D not resolved. There are 12 residues in the CDR3. V lost 1 base and J 4 bases, leaving 4 bases between the germline ends. CDR1 MNHEY and CDR2 SMNVEV come from the germline V gene (reference sequence).

This sequence joins TRBV19 and TRBJ2-7; D might be TRBD2 (5 bases). Germline V gene data show CDR1 as LNHDA and CDR2 as SQIVND (reference sequence). The CDR3 runs 15 residues. V was shortened by 3 bases and J by 2 bases, with 14 bases between the two germline ends. CDR3 sequence reads: CASSIGEGKTYEQYF. For the CDR3, the DNA is TGTGCCAGTAGTATCGGAGAGGGAAAAACCTACGAGCAGTACTTC.

V and J are TRBV4-1 and TRBJ2-1, with unresolved D. Deletions cut 2 bases from V and 8 bases from J, with 19 bases between. Germline values: CDR1 MGHRA, CDR2 YSYEKL. CDR3 length: 16 residues. Here the CDR3 DNA reads TGCGCCAGCAGCCAATCGAACGTACCTGGTAATGATGAGCAGTTCTTC. This gives the protein CASSQSNVPGNDEQFF.

The J gene is TRBJ2-3, the V gene TRBV27; D may be TRBD1 or TRBD2 (6 bases each). Germline V CDR1 and CDR2: MNHEY, SMNVEV (reference sequence). The CDR3 is made up of 15 amino acids. Trimming took 3 bases from V and 3 from J, leaving 13 bases between them. This CDR3 reads CASSLQGRMTDTQYF. The CDR3, as DNA: TGTGCCAGCAGTTTGCAGGGGAGGATGACAGATACGCAGTATTTT.

The CDR3 DNA is TGTGCCACCCAGACAGGGGCATCCTCTGGAAACACCATATATTTT. Translating gives CATQTGASSGNTIYF. The chain couples TRBV6-1 to TRBJ1-3; TRBD1 matches at 8 bases. Germline V gene data show CDR1 as MNHNS and CDR2 as SASEGT. V trimming: 10 bases; J trimming: 0 bases; junction bases outside the gene matches: 8. The CDR3 has 15 residues.

In this sample, this clone turned up a few times. The V and J genes are TRBV19 and TRBJ2-6; 8 bases align to TRBD1. The CDR3 totals 16 residues. V shed 5 bases, J shed 2 bases, and the junction held 5 bases outside the gene matches. Germline V gives CDR1 LNHDA, CDR2 SQIVND (reference sequence). The CDR3 region is CASSQDRDTGANVLTF. Here the CDR3 DNA reads TGTGCCAGTAGTCAGGACAGGGATACTGGGGCCAACGTCCTGACTTTC.

The table lists this clone with a count of one. The chain links TRBV29-1 to TRBJ1-2; D remains ambiguous. This CDR3 is built from 14 residues. CDR1 and CDR2 from the germline V gene are SQVTM and ANQGSEA. The ends were cut back, 1 base at V and 4 bases at J, with 13 bases in the middle. The CDR3 reads CSVEAGRELYGYTF. The CDR3 nucleotides read TGCAGCGTTGAAGCCGGACGGGAACTCTATGGCTACACCTTC.

The CDR3 coding sequence is TGTGCCAGCAGTTTATACGTAGGGCCCTACGAGCAGTACTTC. As protein: CASSLYVGPYEQYF. The chain couples TRBV28 to TRBJ2-7, with D unresolved. V lost 1 base, J lost 2 bases, and 9 bases lay in between. Germline V gene sequence: CDR1 MDHEN, CDR2 SYDVKM. The CDR3 consists of 14 residues.

V usage is TRBV2 and J usage is TRBJ2-5; D unresolved. The germline gives CDR1 SNHLY, CDR2 FYNNEI. V lost 8 bases to trimming and J lost 2 bases, with 12 bases between them. The length of the CDR3 is 13 residues. Here the CDR3 reads CASRDLDQETQYF. CDR3 coding DNA: TGTGCCAGCCGCGATTTGGATCAAGAGACCCAGTACTTC.

The chain is built from TRBV9 and TRBJ2-3; TRBD1 or TRBD2 may be the D gene (5 bases each). V dropped 3 bases and J dropped 0 bases, with 11 bases sitting between them. CDR3 length equals 15 residues. Looked up from germline, CDR1 is SGDLS and CDR2 is YYNGEE. The CDR3 DNA is TGTGCCAGCAGCGCCGGGACGGCTAGCACAGATACGCAGTATTTT. Translated, it gives CASSAGTASTDTQYF.

This sequence joins TRBV5-6 and TRBJ2-1, with a tentative D call TRBD2 (5 bases). Deletions cut 4 bases from V and 4 bases from J, with 12 bases between. The CDR3 has 14 amino acids. Germline CDR1 SGHDT, CDR2 YYEEEE. CDR3 in DNA: TGTGCCAGCAGCATTGGAGGAGGATACAATGAGCAGTTCTTC. Its translation: CASSIGGGYNEQFF.

This clone was picked up a small number of times. The chain employs TRBV7-9 and TRBJ2-3; 10 bases are a match to TRBD1. Germline V gene data show CDR1 as SEHNR and CDR2 as FQNEAQ (reference sequence). V lost 1 base to trimming and J lost 2 bases; unmatched junction nucleotides: 3. The CDR3 covers 16 residues. The CDR3 DNA sequence: TGTGCCAGCAGCTTAGGACAGGGGGCTTCCACAGATACGCAGTATTTT. Amino acid sequence: CASSLGQGASTDTQYF.

This chain uses TRBV5-1 with TRBJ1-3; 7 positions match TRBD1. This CDR3 region has 17 residues. Germline V CDR1 and CDR2: SGHRS, YFSETQ. The V gene end was trimmed by 0 bases and the J gene end by 9 bases; junction bases not matched to a gene: 15. CDR3 bases: TGCGCCAGCAGCTTGGCCGGGACAGCGTCCATGGAAGGCACCATATATTTT. Encoded protein: CASSLAGTASMEGTIYF. Full variable domain (remainder filled in from reference TRBV5-1 and TRBJ1-3): KAGVTQTPRYLIKTRGQQVTLSCSPISGHRSVSWYQQTPGQGLQFLFEYFSETQRNKGNFPGRFSGRQFSNSRSEMNVSTLELGDSALYLCASSLAGTASMEGTIYFGEGSWLTVV.

The chain has TRBV6-5 and TRBJ1-1; D gene ambiguous. Trimming shortened V by 6 bases and J by 0 bases, and 8 bases separated the two germline ends. Looked up from germline, CDR1 is MNHEY and CDR2 is SVGAGI. The CDR3 is 13 amino acids. CDR3 in DNA: TGTGCCAGCAGGGAACTGCTGAACACTGAAGCTTTCTTT. Encoded protein: CASRELLNTEAFF.

J is TRBJ2-1 and V is TRBV15, with D uncertain. CDR1 is LNHNV and CDR2 is YYDKDF in the germline V gene (reference sequence). The CDR3 has 14 residues. V lost 8 bases and J 5 bases, leaving 16 bases between the germline ends. CDR3 protein: CATRLDRPNNEQFF. The CDR3 nucleotides are TGTGCCACCCGGTTAGACCGGCCGAACAATGAGCAGTTCTTC.

This chain links TRBV5-6 with TRBJ2-7; D call uncertain. V lost 4 bases, J lost 7 bases, and 15 bases lay in between. CDR3 size: 13 residues. Looked up from germline, CDR1 is SGHDT and CDR2 is YYEEEE. The CDR3 DNA reads TGTGCCAGCAGCCTCTCGCTCTTGGGAGAGCAGTACGTC. Residues: CASSLSLLGEQYV.

This clone was detected only a few times. The gene calls are TRBV4-2 and TRBJ1-5; maybe TRBD1 (5 bases). The CDR3 sequence is 15 residues long. CDR1 LGHNA and CDR2 YNFKEQ come from the germline V gene. V was shortened by 5 bases and J by 6 bases, with 17 bases between the two germline ends. As DNA, the CDR3 is TGTGCCAGCAGCACGGGACCTGGGTTGGGTCAGCCCCAGCATTTT. This sequence encodes CASSTGPGLGQPQHF.

This sequence joins TRBV28 and TRBJ2-1, with D possibly being TRBD2 (5 bases). V shed 5 bases and J shed 5 bases, with 10 bases lying between them. The CDR3 has 13 amino acids. Per germline, CDR1 MDHEN and CDR2 SYDVKM. As DNA, the CDR3 is TGTGCCAGCAGTCCCCCGGGAAACAATGAGCAGTTCTTC. The encoded protein is CASSPPGNNEQFF.

The chain is built from TRBV7-3 and TRBJ1-1; 8 nucleotides match TRBD1. Germline CDR1 reads SGHTA; CDR2 reads FQGTGA. This CDR3 comprises 17 residues. V lost 2 bases and J lost 4; bases outside the gene matches: 12. The CDR3 bases are TGTGCCAGCAGCTTAGCCCCCACAGGGGGGACTGGCACTGAAGCTTTCTTT. Its protein product is CASSLAPTGGTGTEAFF.

The CDR3 loop is CASSIRQSNEKLFF. CDR3 nucleotides: TGTGCCAGCAGTATCAGACAGAGTAATGAAAAACTGTTTTTT. The V call is TRBV7-9, the J call TRBJ1-4; D possibly corresponds to TRBD1 (5 bases). Trimming pared 6 bases from V and 4 bases from J, leaving 12 bases between. The CDR3 extends over 14 amino acids. Per the germline V gene, CDR1 is SEHNR and CDR2 is FQNEAQ (reference sequence).

The chain is built from TRBV6-1 and TRBJ1-1; 10 bases match TRBD1. V lost 5 bases, J lost 3 bases, and 6 bases stayed unmatched. Per germline, CDR1 MNHNS and CDR2 SASEGT. The CDR3 extends over 15 amino acids. For the CDR3, the DNA is TGTGCCAGCAGTTTTGGCGACAGGGGGCACACTGAAGCTTTCTTT. Translation: CASSFGDRGHTEAFF.

The chain has TRBV28 and TRBJ2-7; D possibly corresponds to TRBD2 (7 bases). The V end lost 9 bases, the J end lost 5 bases, and 14 bases lay between the germline ends. This CDR3 has 12 amino acids. CDR1 and CDR2 from the germline V gene are MDHEN and SYDVKM. CDR3 nucleotides: TGTGCCAGTTGCCGGGGGGCAAACGAGCAGTACGTC. This translates into CASCRGANEQYV.

DNA for the CDR3: TGTGCCAGCACCCCGGGCCGACCTCGCTACGAGCAGTACTTC. Translated: CASTPGRPRYEQYF. The chain has TRBV28 and TRBJ2-7; no reliable D call. CDR1 and CDR2 (germline): MDHEN, SYDVKM. V was trimmed by 7 bases and J by 3 bases, leaving 16 bases between them. The length of the CDR3 is 14 residues.

The chain employs TRBV4-2 and TRBJ2-7; TRBD1 or TRBD2 may be the D gene (6 bases each). CDR3 size: 17 residues. Per germline, CDR1 LGHNA and CDR2 YNFKEQ. V was clipped by 1 base and J by 1 base, with 17 bases between them. CDR3 in DNA: TGTGCCAGCAGCCAAGGTCTAGAGGGGGGAAAATCCTACGAGCAGTACTTC. This encodes CASSQGLEGGKSYEQYF.

This clone has only one observation. The chain recombines TRBV7-9 with TRBJ1-5; weak D call: TRBD1 (5 bases). V was shortened by 2 bases and J by 4 bases, with 9 bases between the two germline ends. Germline V gene lookup returns CDR1 SEHNR and CDR2 FQNEAQ (reference sequence). This CDR3 region has 14 residues. The CDR3 loop is CASSLTDTNQPQHF. The CDR3 DNA reads TGTGCCAGCAGCTTAACGGACACGAATCAGCCCCAGCATTTT.

This CDR3 reads CASSLGWGSGELFF. In DNA, the CDR3 is TGTGCCAGCAGCTTAGGGTGGGGATCCGGGGAGCTGTTTTTT. The rearrangement joins TRBV11-2 to TRBJ2-2; D unresolved. V lost 1 base to trimming and J lost 6 bases, with 9 bases between them. This CDR3 spans 14 amino acids. Per germline, CDR1 SGHAT and CDR2 FQNNGV.

The rearrangement joins TRBV6-1 to TRBJ2-4; D call uncertain. Trimming removed 1 base at V and 8 bases at J, with 18 bases between. CDR3 length: 16 amino acids. CDR1 is MNHNS, CDR2 SASEGT, per germline. CDR3 amino acids: CASSEGVYLPRDIQYF. The CDR3 region has the DNA TGTGCCAGCAGTGAAGGGGTTTATTTGCCCAGAGACATTCAGTACTTC.